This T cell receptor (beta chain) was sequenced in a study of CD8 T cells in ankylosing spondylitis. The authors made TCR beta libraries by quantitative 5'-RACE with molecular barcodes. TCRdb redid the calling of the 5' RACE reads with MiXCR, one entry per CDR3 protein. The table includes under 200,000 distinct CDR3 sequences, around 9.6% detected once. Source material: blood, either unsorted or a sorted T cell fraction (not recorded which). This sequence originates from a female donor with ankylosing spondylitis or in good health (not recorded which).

CDR3 sequence (DNA): TGTGCCAGCAGTTTTAACAACTATGGCTACACCTTC. Protein: CASSFNNYGYTF. The chain carries TRBV12-3 or TRBV12-4 and TRBJ1-2; D is undetermined. V was trimmed by 3 bases and J by 2 bases, leaving 4 bases between them. This CDR3 comprises 12 residues.